This entry concerns a single TCR beta chain. Trimming pared 0 bases from V and 3 bases from J, leaving 25 bases between. The length of the CDR3 is 19 residues. Germline-derived CDR1 and CDR2 are SGHRS and YFSETQ. This record comes from a study of low-dose radiotherapy and immunotherapy resistance in tumors. About the research overall: Participants in Cohort 1 were administered 0.5 Gy per fraction at 2-week intervals, to a cumulative dose of 6.5 Gy. Patients took aspirin (300 mg orally, daily) for four cycles beginning at cycle 1 day 1.

TRAV- and TRBV-specific primers were used for first-strand cDNA, which covered alpha and beta chains. For amplifying TCRs, the PCR ran for 20 to 25 cycles with Phusion, which was used together with a constant-region primer and the adapter on the V primers. Each CDR3 protein is one row after TCRdb ran MiXCR on the reads. The sample lists roughly 100,000 distinct CDR3 sequences; 20% were seen once. Sample time point: after trial treatment. The treatment here: LDRT plus nivolumab, ipilimumab, low-dose cyclophosphamide and aspirin (RACIN trial). Along with nivolumab and ipilimumab, donors received aspirin, low-dose cyclophosphamide and low-dose radiotherapy.

Material: PBMCs, obtained after low-dose radiotherapy plus immunotherapy. This TCR derives from a male donor with prostate cancer. The chain combines TRBV5-1 with TRBJ2-7, with a weak D call TRBD2 (5 bases). The CDR3 nucleotides are TGCGCCAGCAGCTTGGTATCCCAAGGGTCGTCTAGCCTGTACTACGAGCAGTACTTC. This sequence encodes CASSLVSQGSSSLYYEQYF. Complete variable domain (other parts from reference TRBV5-1 and TRBJ2-7): KAGVTQTPRYLIKTRGQQVTLSCSPISGHRSVSWYQQTPGQGLQFLFEYFSETQRNKGNFPGRFSGRQFSNSRSEMNVSTLELGDSALYLCASSLVSQGSSSLYYEQYFGPGTRLTVT.